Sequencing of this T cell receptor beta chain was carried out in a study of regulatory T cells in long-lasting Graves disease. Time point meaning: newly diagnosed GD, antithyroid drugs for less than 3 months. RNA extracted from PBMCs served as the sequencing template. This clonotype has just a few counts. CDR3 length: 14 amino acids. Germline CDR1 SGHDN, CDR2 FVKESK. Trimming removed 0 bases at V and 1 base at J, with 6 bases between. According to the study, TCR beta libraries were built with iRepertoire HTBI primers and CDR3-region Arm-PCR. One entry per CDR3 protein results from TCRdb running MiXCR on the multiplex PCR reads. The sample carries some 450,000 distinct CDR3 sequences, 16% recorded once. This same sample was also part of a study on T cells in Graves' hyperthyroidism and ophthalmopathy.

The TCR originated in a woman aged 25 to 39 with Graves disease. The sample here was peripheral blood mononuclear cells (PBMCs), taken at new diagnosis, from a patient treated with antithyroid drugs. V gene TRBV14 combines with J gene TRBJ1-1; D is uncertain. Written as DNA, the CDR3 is TGTGCCAGCAGCCAAGACCCCAGGAACACTGAAGCTTTCTTT. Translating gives CASSQDPRNTEAFF.